This record covers a single T cell receptor (beta chain). The sample originates from a study of OX40 agonist ivuxolimab in advanced cancers. Clones were sequenced by immunoSEQ multiplex PCR, and TCRdb holds only the in-frame ones, with some missing. Among 35,000 to 40,000 clones, around 86% were seen once, and the ten largest hold roughly 2.6%. Trimming stripped 2 bases from V and 7 bases from J, with 6 bases between. The CDR3 consists of 11 residues. From germline, CDR1 is PRHDT and CDR2 FYEKMQ (reference sequence). Sequenced here: CD4+ or CD8+ T cells sorted from blood, sampled in a trial of the OX40 agonist ivuxolimab. This TCR came from an adult with an advanced solid tumor such as melanoma, head and neck, liver or kidney cancer. The rearrangement links TRBV13 to TRBJ2-7, with D unresolved. This chain's CDR3 is CASSLNTEQYF. CDR3 nucleotide sequence: TGTGCCAGCAGCTTAAATACAGAGCAGTACTTC.